This TCR beta chain was retrieved from a study of cytomegalovirus exposure and HLA in healthy donors. Germline V gene data show CDR1 as SGHTA and CDR2 as FQGTGA. The V gene end was trimmed by 4 bases and the J gene end by 5 bases; junction bases not matched to a gene: 8. The CDR3 consists of 15 residues. Regarding the study as a whole: Earlier analysis yielded a pattern in which most TCR beta V segments were productive about 90% or about 30% of the time. Some highly shared sequence variants likely arose as a pipeline artifact. Some public TCRs appeared in many individuals, while most sequences were rare.

13 Jbeta primers and 60 Vbeta primers were used for the PCR. Some clones are missing from TCRdb's copy, which holds only in-frame ones; the method was immunoSEQ multiplex PCR. The sample consists of a few hundred thousand clones, around 90% of them appearing once. In regard to this clone: Its antigen is unidentified.

The receptor was isolated from a girl aged 2 to 9 in good health and CMV-seronegative. The chain is built from TRBV7-3 and TRBJ1-2; 9 nucleotides align to TRBD1. Sequences were obtained from PBMCs. This chain's CDR3 is CASSSGTGSVYGYTF. For the CDR3, the DNA is TGTGCCAGCAGCTCCGGGACAGGGTCTGTATATGGCTACACCTTC.